This T cell receptor (beta chain) was sequenced for a study of T cells in Graves' hyperthyroidism and ophthalmopathy. General study findings and limits: The model predicted ophthalmopathy a median around 6.5 months before onset.

The investigators amplified TCR beta CDR3 regions from RNA transcripts. A set of HTBI primers served as the primers for a first-round RT-PCR of the TCR CDR3. TCRdb fed the multiplex PCR reads into MiXCR, producing one record per CDR3 protein. There are 400,000 to 550,000 distinct CDR3 sequences in the sample; 13% to 15% occur only once, and 17% lies in the top ten. About this clonotype: Its antigen is still unknown.

The CDR3 runs to 16 residues. Germline assignment: CDR1 SGHTA and CDR2 FQGNSA. Trimming shortened V by 8 bases and J by 0 bases, and 17 bases separated the two germline ends. The study defined stable Graves' hyperthyroidism as no ophthalmopathy progression within 18 months. It was uncontrolled infection, other autoimmune disease, pregnancy or lactation that excluded patients. PBMCs stemmed from about 9.7 ml fresh peripheral blood. The source material was blood. The chain recombines TRBV7-2 with TRBJ2-4; unclear D gene. The source of this sequence is a woman aged 18-30 years with Graves' hyperthyroidism. The DNA of the CDR3 is TGTGCCAGCCTTTCGCAGACCTCTATAGCCAAAAACATTCAGTACTTC. Protein product: CASLSQTSIAKNIQYF. Full variable domain (remainder filled in from reference TRBV7-2 and TRBJ2-4): GAGVSQSPSNKVTEKGKDVELRCDPISGHTALYWYRQSLGQGLEFLIYFQGNSAPDKSGLPSDRFSAERTGGSVSTLTIQRTQQEDSAVYLCASLSQTSIAKNIQYFGAGTRLSVL.